This note documents a single TCR beta chain sequence. What it binds is unknown. This sample was taken from a study of Tregs in tolerant kidney transplant recipients. The CDR3 is made up of 15 amino acids. The ends were cut back, 2 bases at V and 0 bases at J, with 12 bases in the middle. The germline V gene encodes CDR1 SGHRS and CDR2 YFSETQ. Study-wide results and limits: This study did not directly address biological reproducibility.

Sequencing was performed with immunoSEQ multiplex PCR; in TCRdb, only in-frame clones are kept and a portion is missing. The sample consists of 50,000 or so clones, about 90% of them appearing once. The source is a human donor in good health. Sequenced sample: Tregs from blood. The chain couples TRBV5-1 to TRBJ2-7; D is unresolved. The CDR3 loop reads CASSFTDGRSYEQYF. The CDR3 nucleotides read TGCGCCAGCAGCTTTACCGACGGGCGCTCCTACGAGCAGTACTTC.